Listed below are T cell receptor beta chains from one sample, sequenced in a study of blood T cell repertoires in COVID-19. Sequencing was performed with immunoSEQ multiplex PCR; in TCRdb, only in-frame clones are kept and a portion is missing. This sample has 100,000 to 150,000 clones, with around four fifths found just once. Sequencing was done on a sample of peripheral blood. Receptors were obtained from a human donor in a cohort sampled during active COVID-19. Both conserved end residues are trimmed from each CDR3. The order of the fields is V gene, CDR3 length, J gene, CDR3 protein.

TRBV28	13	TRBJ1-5	ASRLTGTSNQPQH
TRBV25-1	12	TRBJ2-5	ASSDLGQQETQY
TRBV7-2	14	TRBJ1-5	ASSLLGQESNQPQH
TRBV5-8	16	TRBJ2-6	ASSLVVTENWGANVLT
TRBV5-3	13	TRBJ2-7	ARSLFFESSYEQY
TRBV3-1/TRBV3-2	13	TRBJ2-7	ASSPSGGSPYEQY
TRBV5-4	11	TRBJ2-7	ASSFRSNYEQY
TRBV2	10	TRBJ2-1	ASSTSGNEQF
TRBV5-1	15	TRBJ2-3	ASSLSRGQGIADTQY
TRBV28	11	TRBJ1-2	ASTGTPGAGYT
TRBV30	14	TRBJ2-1	AWSVPGRSSYNEQF
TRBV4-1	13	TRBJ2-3	ASSPGGRILDTQY
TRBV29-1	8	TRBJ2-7	SVGLYEQY
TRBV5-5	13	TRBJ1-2	ASSRRQGGLYGYT
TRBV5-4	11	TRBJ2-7	ASSFARGYEQY
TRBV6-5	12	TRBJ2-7	TGKRQGALNEQY
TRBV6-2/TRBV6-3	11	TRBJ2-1	ASSPGTSGGGL
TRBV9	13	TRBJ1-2	ASTPDRAAQFGYT
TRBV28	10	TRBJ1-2	ASSLVGGVDT
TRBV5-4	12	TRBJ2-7	ASSSGQGYYEQY
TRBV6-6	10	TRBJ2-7	ASSRVSGNQY
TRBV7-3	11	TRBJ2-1	ASSRDREDEQF
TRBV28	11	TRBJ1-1	ASSLWRSVEAF
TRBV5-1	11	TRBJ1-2	ASSTGITYGYT
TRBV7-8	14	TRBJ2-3	ASSSEISGRAGTQY
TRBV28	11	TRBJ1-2	ASSPWTGDGYT
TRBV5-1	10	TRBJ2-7	ASSLAGGEQY
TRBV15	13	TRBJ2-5	ATMIRGGPQETQY
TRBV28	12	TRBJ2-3	ASSPGGRTDTQY
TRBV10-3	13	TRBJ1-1	AISDPRTGDTEAF
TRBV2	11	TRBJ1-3	ASSRTGGNTIY
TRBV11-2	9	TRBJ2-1	ASSDSEEQF
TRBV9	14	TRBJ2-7	ASSGGWGREIREQY
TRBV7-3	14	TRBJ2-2	ASSLLPGQGTGELF
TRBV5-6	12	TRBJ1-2	ASSDTGTSYGYT
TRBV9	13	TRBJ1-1	ASSVGERLNTEAF
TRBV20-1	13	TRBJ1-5	SASTDSGGDQPQH
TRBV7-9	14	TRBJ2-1	ASSLGTPTFYNEQF
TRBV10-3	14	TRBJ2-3	AISEYRQGSTDTQY
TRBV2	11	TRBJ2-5	ASSGDSQETQY
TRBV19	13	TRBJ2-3	ASTGLAGGTDTQY
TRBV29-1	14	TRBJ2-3	SVLTFTSGDTDTQY
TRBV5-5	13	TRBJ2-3	ASSPRDSYTDTQY
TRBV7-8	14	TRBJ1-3	ASSLAPQHSGNTIY
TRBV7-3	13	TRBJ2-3	ASSLGQGLADTQY
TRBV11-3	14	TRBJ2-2	ASSTFGGPGTGELF
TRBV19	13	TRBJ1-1	ASSVRGVGNTEAF
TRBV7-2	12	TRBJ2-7	ASSPGQGLYEQY
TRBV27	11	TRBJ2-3	ASSFRGQSTQY
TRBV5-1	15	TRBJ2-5	ASSTSGGGSGQETQY
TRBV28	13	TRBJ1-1	ASSPPGGQNTEAF
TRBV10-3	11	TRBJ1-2	AIRGTGGVGYT
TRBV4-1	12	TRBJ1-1	ASSLAGGGTEAF
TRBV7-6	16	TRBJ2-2	ASSYRGRAETNTGELF
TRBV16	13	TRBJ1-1	ASSRSGSKNTEAF
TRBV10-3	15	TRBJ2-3	ATSGGSGNIGTDTQY
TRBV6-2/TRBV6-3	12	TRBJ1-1	ASSYDRGYTEAF
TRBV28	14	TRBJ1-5	ASSPLDRGRVQPQH
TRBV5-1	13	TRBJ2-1	ASSLSQATYNEQF